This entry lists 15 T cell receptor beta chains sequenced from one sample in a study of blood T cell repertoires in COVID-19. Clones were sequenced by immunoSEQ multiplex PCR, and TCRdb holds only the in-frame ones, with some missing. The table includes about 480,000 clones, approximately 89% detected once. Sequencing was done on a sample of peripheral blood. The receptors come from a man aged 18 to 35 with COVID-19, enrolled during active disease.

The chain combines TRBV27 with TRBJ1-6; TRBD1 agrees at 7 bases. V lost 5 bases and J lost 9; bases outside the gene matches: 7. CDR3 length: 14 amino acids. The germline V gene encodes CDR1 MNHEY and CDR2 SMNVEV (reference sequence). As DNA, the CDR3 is TGTGCCAGCAGTCGTGAGACAGGGATTTCACCCCTCCACTTT. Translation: CASSRETGISPLHF.

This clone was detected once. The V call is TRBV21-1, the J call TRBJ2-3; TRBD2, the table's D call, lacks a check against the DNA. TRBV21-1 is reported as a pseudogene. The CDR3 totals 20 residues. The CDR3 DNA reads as TGTGCCAGCAGCAAAGTACTGTTTGTCCTCCTGACTAGCGGGAGGGATACGCAGTATTTT. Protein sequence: CASSKVLFVLLTSGRDTQYF.

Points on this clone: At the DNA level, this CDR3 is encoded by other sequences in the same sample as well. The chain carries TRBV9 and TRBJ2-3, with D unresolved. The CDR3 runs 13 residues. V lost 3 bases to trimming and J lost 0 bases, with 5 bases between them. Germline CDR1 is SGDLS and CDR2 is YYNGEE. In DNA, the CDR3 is TGTGCCAGCAGCGGCGGAAGCACAGATACGCAGTATTTT. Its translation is CASSGGSTDTQYF.

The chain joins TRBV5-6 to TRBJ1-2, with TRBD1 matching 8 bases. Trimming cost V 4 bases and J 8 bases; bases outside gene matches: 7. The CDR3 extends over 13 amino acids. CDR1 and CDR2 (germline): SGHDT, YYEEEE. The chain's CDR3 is CASSPTGARGYTF. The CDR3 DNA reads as TGTGCCAGCAGCCCGACAGGGGCTCGCGGCTACACCTTC.

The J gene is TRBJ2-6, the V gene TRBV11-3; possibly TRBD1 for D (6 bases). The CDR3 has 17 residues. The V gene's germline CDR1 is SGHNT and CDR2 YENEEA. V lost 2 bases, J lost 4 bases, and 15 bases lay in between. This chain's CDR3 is CASSLTGSAGGANVLTF. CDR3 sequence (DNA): TGTGCCAGCAGCTTAACAGGGAGCGCAGGAGGGGCCAACGTCCTGACTTTC.

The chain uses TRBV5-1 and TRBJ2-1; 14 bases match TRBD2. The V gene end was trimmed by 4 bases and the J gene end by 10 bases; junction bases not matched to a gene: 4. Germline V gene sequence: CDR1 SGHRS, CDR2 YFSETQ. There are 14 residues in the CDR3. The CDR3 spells CASSVGTSGGEQFF. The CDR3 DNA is TGCGCCAGCAGCGTCGGGACTAGCGGGGGCGAGCAGTTCTTC. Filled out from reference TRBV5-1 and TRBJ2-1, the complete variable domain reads KAGVTQTPRYLIKTRGQQVTLSCSPISGHRSVSWYQQTPGQGLQFLFEYFSETQRNKGNFPGRFSGRQFSNSRSEMNVSTLELGDSALYLCASSVGTSGGEQFFGPGTRLTVL.

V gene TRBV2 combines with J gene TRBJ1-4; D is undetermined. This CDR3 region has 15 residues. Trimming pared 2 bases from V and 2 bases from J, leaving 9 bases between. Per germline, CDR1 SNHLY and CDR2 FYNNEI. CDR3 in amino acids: CASSEHGPTNEKLFF. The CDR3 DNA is TGTGCCAGCAGTGAACACGGTCCCACTAATGAAAAACTGTTTTTT.

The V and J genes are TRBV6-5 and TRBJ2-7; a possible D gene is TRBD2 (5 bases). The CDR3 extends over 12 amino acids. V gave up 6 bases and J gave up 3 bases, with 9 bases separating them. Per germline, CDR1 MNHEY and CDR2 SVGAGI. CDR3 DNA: TGTGCCAGCAGAGGACTGGGCTACGAGCAGTACTTC. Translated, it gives CASRGLGYEQYF.

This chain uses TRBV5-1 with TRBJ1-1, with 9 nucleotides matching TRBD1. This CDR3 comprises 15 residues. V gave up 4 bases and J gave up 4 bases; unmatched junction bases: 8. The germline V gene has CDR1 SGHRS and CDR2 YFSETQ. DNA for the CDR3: TGCGCCAGCAGCGCGGGACAGGGACAGACCACTGAAGCTTTCTTT. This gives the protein CASSAGQGQTTEAFF.

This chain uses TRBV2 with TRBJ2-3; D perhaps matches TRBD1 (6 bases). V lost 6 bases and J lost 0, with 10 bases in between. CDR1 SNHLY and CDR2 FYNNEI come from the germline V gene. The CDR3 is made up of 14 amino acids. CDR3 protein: CASRTGTSTDTQYF. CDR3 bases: TGTGCCAGCAGGACAGGAACTAGCACAGATACGCAGTATTTT.

The CDR3 nucleotides read TGTGCTAGTGGTTTGGTATTCTCGACTAGCGGGACCGCCTACGAGCAGTACTTC. Protein product: CASGLVFSTSGTAYEQYF. This chain links TRBV12-5 with TRBJ2-7; TRBD2 agrees at 11 bases. Trimming at V came to 0 bases and at J to 2 bases, leaving 9 bases not matched to a gene. Germline lookup yields CDR1 LGHNT and CDR2 FRNRAP. This CDR3 is built from 18 residues.

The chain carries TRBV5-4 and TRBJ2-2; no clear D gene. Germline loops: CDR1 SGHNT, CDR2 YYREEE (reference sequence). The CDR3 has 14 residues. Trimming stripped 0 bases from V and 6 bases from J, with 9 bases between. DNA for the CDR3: TGTGCCAGCAGCTTGGCGCTACTCCCCGGGGAGCTGTTTTTT. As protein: CASSLALLPGELFF.

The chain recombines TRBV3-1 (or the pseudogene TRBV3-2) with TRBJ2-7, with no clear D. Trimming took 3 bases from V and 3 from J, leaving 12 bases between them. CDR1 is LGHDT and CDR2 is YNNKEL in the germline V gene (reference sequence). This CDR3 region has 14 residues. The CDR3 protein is CASSHLSLVYEQYF. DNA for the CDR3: TGTGCCAGCAGCCACCTATCTCTTGTCTACGAGCAGTACTTC.

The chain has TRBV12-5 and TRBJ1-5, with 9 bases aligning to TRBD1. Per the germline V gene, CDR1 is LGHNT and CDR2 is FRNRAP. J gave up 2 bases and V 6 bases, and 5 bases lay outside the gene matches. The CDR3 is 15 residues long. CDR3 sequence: CASGQWTGGNQPQHF. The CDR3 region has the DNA TGTGCTAGTGGCCAATGGACAGGGGGCAATCAGCCCCAGCATTTT.

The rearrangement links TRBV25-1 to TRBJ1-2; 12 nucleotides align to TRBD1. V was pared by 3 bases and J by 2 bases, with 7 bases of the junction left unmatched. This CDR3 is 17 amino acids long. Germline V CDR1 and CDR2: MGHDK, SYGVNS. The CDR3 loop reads CASSELSGTGGNYGYTF. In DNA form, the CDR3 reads TGTGCCAGCAGTGAGCTATCCGGGACAGGGGGCAACTATGGCTACACCTTC.